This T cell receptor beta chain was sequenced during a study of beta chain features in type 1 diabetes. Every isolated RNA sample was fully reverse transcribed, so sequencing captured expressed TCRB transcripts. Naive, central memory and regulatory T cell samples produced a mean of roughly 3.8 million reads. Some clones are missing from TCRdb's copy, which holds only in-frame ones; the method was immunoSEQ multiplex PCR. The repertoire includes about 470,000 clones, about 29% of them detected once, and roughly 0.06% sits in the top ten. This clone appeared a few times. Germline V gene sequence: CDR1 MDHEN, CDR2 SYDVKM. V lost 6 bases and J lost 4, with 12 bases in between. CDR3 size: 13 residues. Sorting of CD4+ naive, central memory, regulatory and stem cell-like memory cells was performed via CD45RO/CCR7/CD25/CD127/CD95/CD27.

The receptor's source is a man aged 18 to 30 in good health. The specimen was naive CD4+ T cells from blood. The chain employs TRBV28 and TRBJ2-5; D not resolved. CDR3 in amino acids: CASSRLISETQYF. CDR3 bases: TGTGCCAGCAGCCGCCTAATATCAGAGACCCAGTACTTC.